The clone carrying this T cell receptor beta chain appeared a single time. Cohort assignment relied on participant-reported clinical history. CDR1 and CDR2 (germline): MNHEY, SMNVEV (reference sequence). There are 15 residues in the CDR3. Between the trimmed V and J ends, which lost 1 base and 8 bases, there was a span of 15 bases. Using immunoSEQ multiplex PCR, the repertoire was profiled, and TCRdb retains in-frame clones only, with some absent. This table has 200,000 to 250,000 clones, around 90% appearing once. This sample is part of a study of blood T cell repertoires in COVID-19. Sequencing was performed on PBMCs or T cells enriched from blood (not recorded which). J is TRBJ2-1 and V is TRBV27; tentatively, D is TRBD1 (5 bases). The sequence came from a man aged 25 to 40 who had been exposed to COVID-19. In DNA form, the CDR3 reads TGTGCCAGCAGTTTATTGCCCTTGAAAGGGGATGAGCAGTTCTTC. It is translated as CASSLLPLKGDEQFF.